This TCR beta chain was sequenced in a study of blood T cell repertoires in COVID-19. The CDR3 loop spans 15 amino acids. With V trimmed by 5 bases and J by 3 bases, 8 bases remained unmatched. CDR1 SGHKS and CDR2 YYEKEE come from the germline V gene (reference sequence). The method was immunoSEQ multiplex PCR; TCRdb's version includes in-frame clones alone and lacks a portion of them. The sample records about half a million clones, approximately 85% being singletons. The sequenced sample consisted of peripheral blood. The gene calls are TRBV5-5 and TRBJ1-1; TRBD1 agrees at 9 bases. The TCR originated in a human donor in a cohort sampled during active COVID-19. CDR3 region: CASSPPTGGYTEAFF. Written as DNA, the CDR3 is TGTGCCAGCAGTCCCCCGACAGGGGGGTACACTGAAGCTTTCTTT.